The 8 T cell receptor beta chains presented below share a single source sample, sequenced in a study of blood T cells in healthy people across ages. The use of a sample-barcoded 5' primer and a J-beta primer mix characterized a second PCR of about 6 to 12 cycles. One entry per CDR3 protein results from TCRdb running MiXCR on the 5' RACE reads. The top ten hold 45% to 60% of the sample, which has about 380,000 distinct CDR3 sequences, about 55% seen once. The sample was blood. These receptors all stem from a man in his fifties or sixties in good health.

The chain employs TRBV29-1 and TRBJ1-2; D is undetermined. The V gene lost 2 bases and the J gene lost 1 base, with 5 bases spanning the gap. CDR1 and CDR2 from the germline V gene are SQVTM and ANQGSEA. This CDR3 spans 12 amino acids. The CDR3 sequence is CSVEWGNYGYTF. The DNA for the CDR3 is TGCAGCGTTGAATGGGGTAACTATGGCTACACCTTC.

In its sample, this clonotype was seen a few times. The chain carries TRBV29-1 and TRBJ2-1, with D unclear. With 6 bases removed from V and 7 bases from J, the gap between germline ends came to 7 bases. Germline CDR1 reads SQVTM; CDR2 reads ANQGSEA. The CDR3 loop spans 10 amino acids. The CDR3 sequence is CSVDQNEQFF. CDR3 nucleotides: TGCAGCGTAGACCAGAATGAGCAGTTCTTC.

The chain uses TRBV20-1 and TRBJ2-1; 13 bases match TRBD2. CDR3 length equals 17 residues. V was clipped by 5 bases and J by 1 base; unmatched bases: 8. Germline CDR1 reads DFQATT; CDR2 reads SNEGSKA (reference sequence). For the CDR3, the DNA is TGCAGTGCTGCTCCCGGGACTAGCGGGGAATCCTACAATGAGCAGTTCTTC. It specifies CSAAPGTSGESYNEQFF.

The chain combines TRBV3-1 with TRBJ1-4; 8 nucleotides line up with TRBD1. The V segment lost 0 bases and the J segment 6 bases; nucleotides outside the gene matches: 6. From germline, CDR1 is LGHDT and CDR2 YNNKEL (reference sequence). The CDR3 consists of 16 residues. CDR3 DNA: TGTGCCAGCAGCCAAGATCCAGGGGGCCAGTATGAAAAACTGTTTTTT. It translates to CASSQDPGGQYEKLFF.

V gene TRBV28 combines with J gene TRBJ2-5; perhaps TRBD2 as D (5 bases). Trimming pared 4 bases from V and 5 bases from J, leaving 14 bases between. The CDR3 loop spans 14 amino acids. The germline V gene encodes CDR1 MDHEN and CDR2 SYDVKM. Here the CDR3 reads CASSSRGGTETQYF. CDR3 in DNA: TGTGCCAGCAGTTCCCGGGGTGGTACGGAGACCCAGTACTTC.

The V and J genes are TRBV28 and TRBJ2-1; tentative D call: TRBD1 (6 bases). This CDR3 spans 17 amino acids. Trimming took off 4 bases at V and 0 bases at J, with 16 bases between the two ends. CDR1 is MDHEN, CDR2 SYDVKM, per germline. CDR3 coding DNA: TGTGCCAGCAGTTCCCCCCCGGGACAAAGCTCCTACAATGAGCAGTTCTTC. Protein: CASSSPPGQSSYNEQFF.

This clonotype was observed a few times. The chain combines TRBV7-2 with TRBJ2-7; D perhaps matches TRBD2 (6 bases). The J call may be wrong; the DNA end is better matched by TRBJ2-5. The germline CDR1 and CDR2 sequences are SGHTA and FQGNSA. This CDR3 is 15 amino acids long. CDR3 residues: CASKFLAGSWETQYF. CDR3 DNA: TGTGCCAGCAAATTCTTGGCCGGGAGTTGGGAGACCCAGTACTTC.

This clonotype was observed once. This chain links TRBV7-2 with TRBJ1-4; 9 bases agree with TRBD1. Trimming at V came to 5 bases and at J to 7 bases, leaving 8 bases not matched to a gene. Germline V gene lookup returns CDR1 SGHTA and CDR2 FQGNSA. The CDR3 runs to 15 residues. The CDR3 nucleotides are TGTGCCAGCAGCCAGCAACAGGGGGCGCCTGAAAAACTGTTTTTT. Encoded protein: CASSQQQGAPEKLFF.